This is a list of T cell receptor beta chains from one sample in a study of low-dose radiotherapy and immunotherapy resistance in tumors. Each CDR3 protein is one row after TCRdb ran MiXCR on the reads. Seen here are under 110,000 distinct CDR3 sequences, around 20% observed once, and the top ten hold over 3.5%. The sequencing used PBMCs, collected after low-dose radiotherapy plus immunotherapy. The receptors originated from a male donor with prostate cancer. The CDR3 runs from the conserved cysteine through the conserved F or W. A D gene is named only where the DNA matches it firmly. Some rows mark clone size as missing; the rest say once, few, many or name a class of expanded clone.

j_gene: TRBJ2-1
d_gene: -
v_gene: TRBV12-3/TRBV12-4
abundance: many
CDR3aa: CASASNEQFF
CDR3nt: TGTGCCAGCGCTAGCAATGAGCAGTTCTTC

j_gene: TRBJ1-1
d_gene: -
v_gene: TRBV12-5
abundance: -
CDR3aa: CASGWTENTEAFF
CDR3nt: TGTGCTAGTGGTTGGACTGAGAACACTGAAGCTTTCTTT

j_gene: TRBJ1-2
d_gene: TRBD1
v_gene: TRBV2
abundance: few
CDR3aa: CASSELGQGYGYTF
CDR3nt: TGTGCCAGCAGTGAACTCGGACAGGGGTATGGCTACACCTTC

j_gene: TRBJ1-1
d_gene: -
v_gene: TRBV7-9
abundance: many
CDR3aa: CASSLDTNTEAFF
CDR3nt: TGTGCCAGCAGCTTAGACACGAACACTGAAGCTTTCTTT

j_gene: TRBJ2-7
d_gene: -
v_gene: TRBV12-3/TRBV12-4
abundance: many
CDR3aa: CASSSWGWGMYEQYF
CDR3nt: TGTGCCAGCAGTTCATGGGGGTGGGGGATGTACGAGCAGTACTTC

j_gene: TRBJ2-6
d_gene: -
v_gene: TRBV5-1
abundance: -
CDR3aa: CASSSGVRAGANVLTF
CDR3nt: TGCGCCAGCAGCTCAGGAGTTCGCGCTGGGGCCAACGTCCTGACTTTC

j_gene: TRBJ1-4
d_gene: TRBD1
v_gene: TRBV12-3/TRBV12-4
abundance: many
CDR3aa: CASSPPTGLSEKLFF
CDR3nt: TGTGCCAGCAGTCCCCCGACAGGGCTGAGTGAAAAACTGTTTTTT

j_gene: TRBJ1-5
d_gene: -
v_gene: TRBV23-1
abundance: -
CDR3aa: CASSHFRQGRDSNQPQHF
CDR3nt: TGCGCCAGCAGTCATTTCCGGCAGGGGCGAGACAGCAATCAGCCCCAGCATTTT

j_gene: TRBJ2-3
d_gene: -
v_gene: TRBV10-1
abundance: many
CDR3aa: CATMEARAATTDTQYF
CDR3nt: TGCGCCACCATGGAGGCAAGGGCGGCCACCACAGATACGCAGTATTTT

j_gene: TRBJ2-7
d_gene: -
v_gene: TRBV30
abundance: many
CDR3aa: CAWSAGTRGLEQYF
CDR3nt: TGTGCCTGGAGTGCGGGAACACGGGGGCTCGAGCAGTACTTC

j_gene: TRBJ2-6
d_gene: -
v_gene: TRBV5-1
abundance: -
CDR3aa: CASSQMETVAGANVLTF
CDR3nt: TGCGCCAGCAGCCAGATGGAGACCGTGGCTGGGGCCAACGTCCTGACTTTC

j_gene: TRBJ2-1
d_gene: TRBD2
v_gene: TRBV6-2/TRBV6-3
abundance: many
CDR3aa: CASSYSSGTRNNEQFF
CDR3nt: TGTGCCAGCAGTTATTCTAGCGGGACCCGAAACAATGAGCAGTTCTTC

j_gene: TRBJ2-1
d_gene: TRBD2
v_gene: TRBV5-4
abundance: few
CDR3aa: CASSLEGLADNEQFF
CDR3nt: TGTGCCAGCAGCTTGGAGGGACTAGCGGACAATGAGCAGTTCTTC

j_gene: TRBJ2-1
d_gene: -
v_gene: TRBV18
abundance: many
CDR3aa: CASSVAPDNEQFF
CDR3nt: TGTGCCAGCTCAGTGGCCCCAGACAATGAGCAGTTCTTC

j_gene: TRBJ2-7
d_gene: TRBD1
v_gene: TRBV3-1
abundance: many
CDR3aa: CASSSAGQGGYEQYF
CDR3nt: TGTGCCAGCAGCTCCGCGGGACAGGGGGGATACGAGCAGTACTTC

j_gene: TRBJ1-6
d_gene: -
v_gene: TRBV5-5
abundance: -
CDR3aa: CASSMGGLDSPLHF
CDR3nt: TGTGCCAGCAGCATGGGGGGGTTGGATTCACCCCTCCACTTT

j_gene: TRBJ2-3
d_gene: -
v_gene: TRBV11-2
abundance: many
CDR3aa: CASSSLNRPDTQYF
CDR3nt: TGTGCCAGCAGCTCCCTGAACCGCCCAGATACGCAGTATTTT

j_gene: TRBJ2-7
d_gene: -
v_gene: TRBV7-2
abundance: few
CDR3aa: CASSHPEGWDEQYF
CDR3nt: TGTGCCAGCAGCCACCCAGAGGGCTGGGACGAGCAGTACTTC

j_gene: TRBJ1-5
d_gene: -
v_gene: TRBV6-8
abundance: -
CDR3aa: CASRADVQNQPQHF
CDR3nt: TGTGCCAGCAGGGCGGATGTACAGAATCAGCCCCAGCATTTT

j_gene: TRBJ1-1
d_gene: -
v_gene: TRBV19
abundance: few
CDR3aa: CASSKAKNTEAFF
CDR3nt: TGTGCCAGTAGTAAGGCCAAGAACACTGAAGCTTTCTTT

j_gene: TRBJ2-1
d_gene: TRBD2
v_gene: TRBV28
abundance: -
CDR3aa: CATQGPRLAVNYNEQFF
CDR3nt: TGTGCCACCCAGGGCCCCAGACTAGCGGTGAACTACAATGAGCAGTTCTTC